This T cell receptor beta chain derives from a study of OX40 agonist ivuxolimab in advanced cancers. Study overall: Averaging 60 years in age, with a range of about 23 to 79, the cohort was around 87% male.

Study conclusions and caveats: At 0.1 to 3.0 mg/kg, clonal expansion of CD4+ and CD8+ blood T cells had occurred by week 6.

Systemic immunosuppression or a history of autoimmune disease excluded patients. The germline V gene encodes CDR1 MNHEY and CDR2 SMNVEV (reference sequence). V gave up 6 bases and J gave up 3 bases; unmatched junction bases: 11. The CDR3 consists of 16 residues. Turning to this clone: Its antigen is not known.

The repertoire was sequenced with immunoSEQ multiplex PCR; TCRdb's copy has only in-frame clones and lacks some. Among under 85,000 clones listed, approximately 79% were seen once. This TCR was recovered from an adult with an advanced solid tumor such as melanoma, head and neck, liver or kidney cancer. The chain employs TRBV27 and TRBJ1-2, with 9 bases identical to TRBD1. Sequencing was performed on CD4+ or CD8+ T cells sorted from blood, taken in a trial of the OX40 agonist ivuxolimab. This CDR3 reads CASRDPGQGRDYGYTF. CDR3 bases: TGTGCCAGCAGGGACCCGGGACAGGGTAGAGACTATGGCTACACCTTC.